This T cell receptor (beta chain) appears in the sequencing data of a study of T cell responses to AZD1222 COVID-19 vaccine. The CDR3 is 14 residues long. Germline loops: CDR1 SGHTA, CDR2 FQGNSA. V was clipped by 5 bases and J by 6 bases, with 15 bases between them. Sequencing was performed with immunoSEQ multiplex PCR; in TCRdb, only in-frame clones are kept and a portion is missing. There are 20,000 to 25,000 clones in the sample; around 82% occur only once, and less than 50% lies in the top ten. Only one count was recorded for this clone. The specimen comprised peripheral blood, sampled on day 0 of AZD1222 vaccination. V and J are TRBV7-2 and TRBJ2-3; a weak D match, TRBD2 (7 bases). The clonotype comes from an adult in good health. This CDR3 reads CASSLNGGLDTQYF. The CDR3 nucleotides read TGTGCCAGCAGCCTTAACGGGGGGCTCGATACGCAGTATTTT.